Below are 27 T cell receptor beta chains sequenced from a single sample in a study of T cells expressing NK-cell markers. From its re-call of the 5' RACE reads, TCRdb lists each CDR3 protein once, without DNA. This sample lists 550,000 to 600,000 distinct CDR3 sequences; its ten largest clones have roughly 3.4%. Sequenced sample: blood T cells: a sorted CD56 or NKG2C T cell subset, CD4+ or CD8+ T cells, or bulk PBMC T cells (not recorded which). The receptors here all came from a man between 18 and 35 years old in good health.

This chain links TRBV4-2 with TRBJ2-7; there is no DNA to check the TCRdb D call of TRBD1. Germline V gives CDR1 LGHNA, CDR2 YNFKEQ. This CDR3 has 17 residues. The CDR3 loop is CASSQVRGLSSSYEQYF.

This chain links TRBV6-5 with TRBJ2-5; there is no DNA to check the TCRdb D call of TRBD2. The CDR3 runs 15 residues. CDR1 is MNHEY and CDR2 is SVGAGI in the germline V gene. CDR3 region: CASSYTGQGGETQYF.

CDR3 protein: CASSPGTYQEDTQYF. The chain has TRBV5-1 and TRBJ2-3; as DNA is missing, the TRBD2 call by TCRdb cannot be tested. CDR3 length: 15 amino acids. The germline V gene encodes CDR1 SGHRS and CDR2 YFSETQ.

CDR3 amino acids: CASSPPGLAGRVEQYF. This chain joins TRBV6-1 and TRBJ2-7; TCRdb gives TRBD2 as the D gene, but with no DNA this cannot be confirmed. CDR3 length equals 16 residues. In germline, CDR1 is MNHNS, CDR2 SASEGT.

The genes are TRBV27 and TRBJ1-2. From germline, CDR1 is MNHEY and CDR2 SMNVEV (reference sequence). CDR3 length equals 13 residues. The CDR3 region is CASSFSGGYGYTF.

The J gene is TRBJ2-1, the V gene TRBV12-3 or TRBV12-4; without DNA, the TCRdb call of TRBD1 cannot be checked. The CDR3 covers 15 residues. The CDR3 loop is CASSPRQGWLNEQFF.

V and J are TRBV24-1 and TRBJ2-1. The germline V gene has CDR1 KGHDR and CDR2 SFDVKD. The CDR3 is 13 residues long. Here the CDR3 reads CATSDAFFDEQFF.

The chain employs TRBV7-8 and TRBJ1-5; the D gene TCRdb calls, TRBD1, cannot be checked with no DNA. This CDR3 has 17 residues. Per germline, CDR1 SGHVS and CDR2 FQNEAQ. CDR3 region: CASSLVSGQNSNQPQHF.

V is TRBV29-1 and J is TRBJ2-3; TCRdb names TRBD2, which stays unverified in the absence of DNA. CDR1 is SQVTM and CDR2 is ANQGSEA in the germline V gene. The CDR3 covers 15 residues. This chain's CDR3 is CSVEEGAGYTDTQYF.

The chain combines TRBV12-3 or TRBV12-4 with TRBJ2-2; TCRdb outputs TRBD1, but without DNA this stays unchecked. CDR3 length equals 16 residues. This chain's CDR3 is CASRWGESGLTGELFF.

This sequence joins TRBV6-1 and TRBJ1-4; the D gene TCRdb calls, TRBD1, cannot be checked with no DNA. In germline, CDR1 is MNHNS, CDR2 SASEGT. The CDR3 covers 15 residues. The CDR3 loop is CASSEARGAREKLFF.

The V gene is TRBV9, the J gene TRBJ2-4; the D call of TRBD2 rests on TCRdb alone, since no DNA is present to check it. Germline CDR1 reads SGDLS; CDR2 reads YYNGEE. This CDR3 comprises 15 residues. This CDR3 is CASSVATSGKNIQYF.

The J gene is TRBJ1-4, the V gene TRBV9; as DNA is missing, the TRBD1 call by TCRdb cannot be tested. The CDR3 has 16 residues. CDR1 is SGDLS and CDR2 is YYNGEE in the germline V gene. The CDR3 spells CASSVVPGEEEEKLFF.

The rearrangement links TRBV5-5 to TRBJ2-1; no DNA is available, so the TRBD2 call from TCRdb remains unchecked. Germline V CDR1 and CDR2: SGHKS, YYEKEE (reference sequence). The CDR3 has 13 residues. This chain's CDR3 is CASSGGTYNEQFF. Looking up the rest from reference TRBV5-5 and TRBJ2-1 gives the full variable domain: DAGVTQSPTHLIKTRGQQVTLRCSPISGHKSVSWYQQVLGQGPQFIFQYYEKEERGRGNFPDRFSARQFPNYSSELNVNALLLGDSALYLCASSGGTYNEQFFGPGTRLTVL.

The chain couples TRBV6-2 or TRBV6-3 to TRBJ2-7; the TCRdb D gene call, TRBD2, has no DNA to confirm it. Germline lookup yields CDR1 MNHEY and CDR2 SVGEGT. The CDR3 totals 16 residues. The CDR3 sequence: CASRTAAGLGSYEQYF.

The chain uses TRBV11-1 and TRBJ2-1; TCRdb outputs TRBD2, but without DNA this stays unchecked. The germline gives CDR1 SGHAT, CDR2 FQDESV (reference sequence). The CDR3 loop spans 18 amino acids. The CDR3 loop is CASSSTSGRALSYNEQFF.

The chain is built from TRBV6-1 and TRBJ1-4. The CDR3 consists of 14 residues. Germline V CDR1 and CDR2: MNHNS, SASEGT. CDR3 loop: CASRRGGMGEKLFF.

The rearrangement links TRBV27 to TRBJ2-1; the D call of TRBD2 rests on TCRdb alone, since no DNA is present to check it. There are 17 residues in the CDR3. CDR1 is MNHEY, CDR2 SMNVEV, per germline (reference sequence). This CDR3 reads CASRVGTGYLAGDVQFF.

The gene calls are TRBV27 and TRBJ2-5; TCRdb gives TRBD1 as the D gene, but with no DNA this cannot be confirmed. Germline V gives CDR1 MNHEY, CDR2 SMNVEV (reference sequence). This CDR3 contains 15 residues. CDR3 in amino acids: CASSAGTGGRETQYF.

This chain uses TRBV18 with TRBJ2-2; no DNA is available, so the TRBD1 call from TCRdb remains unchecked. The germline V gene encodes CDR1 KGHSH and CDR2 LQKENI. The CDR3 is made up of 18 amino acids. The CDR3 protein is CASSPLLGTDFNTGELFF.

The genes are TRBV6-2 or TRBV6-3 and TRBJ2-7; without DNA, the TCRdb call of TRBD2 cannot be checked. The length of the CDR3 is 16 residues. Germline CDR1 MNHEY, CDR2 SVGEGT. The CDR3 reads CASRDLFAGPSGEQYF.

V gene TRBV25-1 combines with J gene TRBJ2-7; TCRdb returns TRBD1, unconfirmable since there is no DNA. Germline V gene sequence: CDR1 MGHDK, CDR2 SYGVNS. The CDR3 consists of 15 residues. This CDR3 is CASSGGAEKAYEQYF.

The chain employs TRBV3-1 and TRBJ2-1; TCRdb selects TRBD1, and the lack of DNA leaves this call unchecked. The germline V gene has CDR1 LGHDT and CDR2 YNNKEL (reference sequence). This CDR3 contains 13 residues. The CDR3 spells CASSYGVGGEQFF.

CDR3 region: CASSVTGFDNEQFF. The chain recombines TRBV7-3 with TRBJ2-1; there is no DNA to check the TCRdb D call of TRBD1. The germline V gene encodes CDR1 SGHTA and CDR2 FQGTGA. The CDR3 runs to 14 residues. The complete variable domain, with remaining parts taken from reference TRBV7-3 and TRBJ2-1, reads GAGVSQTPSNKVTEKGKYVELRCDPISGHTALYWYRQSLGQGPEFLIYFQGTGAADDSGLPNDRFFAVRPEGSVSTLKIQRTERGDSAVYLCASSVTGFDNEQFFGPGTRLTVL.

V gene TRBV7-3 combines with J gene TRBJ2-5; checking the TCRdb D call of TRBD1 is not possible without DNA. The CDR3 spans 14 residues. CDR1 is SGHTA and CDR2 is FQGTGA in the germline V gene. This chain's CDR3 is CASSFRGSGETQYF.

The CDR3 loop is CATSDFARASYNEQFF. This chain uses TRBV24-1 with TRBJ2-1; TCRdb outputs TRBD1, but without DNA this stays unchecked. The CDR3 covers 16 residues. Per germline, CDR1 KGHDR and CDR2 SFDVKD.

This rearrangement joins TRBV3-1 to TRBJ2-7; the D gene TCRdb calls, TRBD2, cannot be checked with no DNA. Germline V gives CDR1 LGHDT, CDR2 YNNKEL (reference sequence). The CDR3 is made up of 14 amino acids. The CDR3 reads CASSHVAGSHEQYF.